Below, 9 T cell receptor beta chains from the same sample are listed, as sequenced in a study of blood T cell repertoires in COVID-19. Using immunoSEQ multiplex PCR, the repertoire was profiled, and TCRdb retains in-frame clones only, with some absent. The sample has some 100,000 clones; nearly 90% are singletons. Sequenced: peripheral blood. These receptors came from a woman between 55 and 75 years old with acute or convalescent COVID-19.

As concerns this clone: The junction and the germline gene differ at one end; a read error may be behind it. In the same sample, other DNA sequences code for this CDR3. The genes are TRBV3-1 (or the pseudogene TRBV3-2) and TRBJ1-5; D unresolved. The CDR3 consists of 14 residues. The germline V gene encodes CDR1 LGHDT and CDR2 YNNKEL (reference sequence). This CDR3 reads CASSQGSGNQPQHF. As DNA, the CDR3 is TGTGCCAGCAGTCAAGGATCCGGTAATCAGCCCCAGCATTTT.

The sample holds one count of this clone. The V gene is TRBV6-5, the J gene TRBJ1-2, with TRBD1 matching 10 bases. The CDR3 loop spans 16 amino acids. The ends lost 4 bases at V and 3 bases at J; junction bases unmatched: 8. Looked up from germline, CDR1 is MNHEY and CDR2 is SVGAGI. The CDR3 DNA reads TGTGCCAGCAGTTCATCGACAGGGGGCAACTACTATGGCTACACCTTC. Its translation: CASSSSTGGNYYGYTF.

J is TRBJ2-7 and V is TRBV7-3; 9 nucleotides agree with TRBD2. The CDR3 has 13 residues. Germline CDR1 SGHTA, CDR2 FQGTGA. J lost 12 bases, V lost 5 bases, and 11 bases had no gene match. This CDR3 is CASSQTHGGLAYF. DNA of the CDR3: TGTGCCAGCAGCCAAACTCACGGGGGACTAGCGTACTTC.

This rearrangement joins TRBV29-1 to TRBJ1-1; perhaps TRBD1 as D (5 bases). The CDR3 has 15 residues. Trimming shortened V by 5 bases and J by 1 base, and 17 bases separated the two germline ends. Germline CDR1 and CDR2: SQVTM and ANQGSEA. CDR3 sequence: CSVTGGRGTNTEAFF. The CDR3 DNA reads as TGCAGCGTTACCGGGGGGAGGGGAACGAACACTGAAGCTTTCTTT.

This chain joins TRBV4-2 and TRBJ2-7; TRBD1 aligns across 10 bases. This CDR3 is built from 17 residues. CDR1 and CDR2 (germline): LGHNA, YNFKEQ. V shed 3 bases, J shed 2 bases, and the junction held 10 bases outside the gene matches. The CDR3 DNA reads TGTGCCAGCAGCCATGCACCCGGGACAGGGGTTCCCTACGAGCAGTACTTC. Translated, it gives CASSHAPGTGVPYEQYF.

V is TRBV6-1 and J is TRBJ2-7; D gene ambiguous. There are 13 residues in the CDR3. Germline V CDR1 and CDR2: MNHNS, SASEGT. Trimming removed 3 bases from V and 3 bases from J, with 9 bases in between. CDR3 in DNA: TGTGCCAGCAGTGACCCAACAGACTACGAGCAGTACTTC. Protein: CASSDPTDYEQYF.

This CDR3 reads CASSPRQGRNTEAFF. The CDR3 DNA sequence: TGTGCCAGCAGCCCCCGACAGGGCCGGAACACTGAAGCTTTCTTT. The chain uses TRBV11-2 and TRBJ1-1; 7 nucleotides match TRBD1. Germline values: CDR1 SGHAT, CDR2 FQNNGV. The V and J ends lost 5 bases and 1 base, in that order; junction bases with no gene match: 7. The CDR3 has 15 amino acids.

This chain joins TRBV7-8 and TRBJ1-1; D is unclear. V was shortened by 1 base and J by 3 bases, with 15 bases between the two germline ends. The CDR3 consists of 16 residues. The V gene's germline CDR1 is SGHVS and CDR2 FQNEAQ. In nucleotides, the CDR3 is TGTGCCAGCAGCTTAGGGTTCCGGGGAGAGTACACTGAAGCTTTCTTT. Its protein product is CASSLGFRGEYTEAFF.

V is TRBV5-6 and J is TRBJ2-7, with D possibly matching TRBD1 (5 bases). The CDR3 totals 13 residues. Between the trimmed V and J ends, which lost 2 bases and 3 bases, there was a span of 9 bases. Germline V lookup: CDR1 SGHDT, CDR2 YYEEEE. In DNA form, the CDR3 reads TGTGCCAGCAGCTTAGGGGTAGGCTACGAGCAGTACGTC. Its translation: CASSLGVGYEQYV.